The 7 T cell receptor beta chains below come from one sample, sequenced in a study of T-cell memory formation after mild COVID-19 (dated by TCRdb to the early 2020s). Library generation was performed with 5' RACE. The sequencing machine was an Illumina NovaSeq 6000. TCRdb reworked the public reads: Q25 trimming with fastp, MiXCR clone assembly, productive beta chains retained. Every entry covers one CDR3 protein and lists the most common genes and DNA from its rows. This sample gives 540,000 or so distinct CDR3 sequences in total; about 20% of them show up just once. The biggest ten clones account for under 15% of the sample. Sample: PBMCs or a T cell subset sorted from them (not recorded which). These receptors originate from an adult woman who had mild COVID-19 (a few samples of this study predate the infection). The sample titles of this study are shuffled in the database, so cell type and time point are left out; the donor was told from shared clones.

The CDR3 nucleotides are TGTGCCAGTAGTATTCGGGGCGGGAACACTGAAGCTTTCTTT. Protein: CASSIRGGNTEAFF. The rearrangement links TRBV19 to TRBJ1-1; D perhaps matches TRBD1 (5 bases). Germline CDR1 and CDR2: LNHDA and SQIVND (reference sequence). Trimming took 3 bases from V and 1 from J, leaving 9 bases between them. The length of the CDR3 is 14 residues.

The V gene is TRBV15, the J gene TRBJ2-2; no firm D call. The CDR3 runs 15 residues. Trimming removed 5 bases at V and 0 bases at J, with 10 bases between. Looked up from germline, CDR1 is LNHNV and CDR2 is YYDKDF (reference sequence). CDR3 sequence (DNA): TGTGCCACCAGCCCCCGGGCGGCGAACACCGGGGAGCTGTTTTTT. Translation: CATSPRAANTGELFF.

Here the CDR3 reads CSAAPPGLAHYEQYF. In nucleotides, the CDR3 is TGCAGTGCCGCACCTCCGGGACTAGCGCACTACGAGCAGTACTTC. The J gene is TRBJ2-7, the V gene TRBV20-1; 10 bases map to TRBD2. V trimming: 6 bases; J trimming: 3 bases; junction bases outside the gene matches: 11. Per germline, CDR1 DFQATT and CDR2 SNEGSKA (reference sequence). This CDR3 contains 15 residues.

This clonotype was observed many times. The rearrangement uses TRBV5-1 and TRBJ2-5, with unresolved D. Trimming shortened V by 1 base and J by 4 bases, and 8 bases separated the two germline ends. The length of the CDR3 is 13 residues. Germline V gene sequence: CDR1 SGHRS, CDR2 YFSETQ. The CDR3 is CASSLRAGETQYF. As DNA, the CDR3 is TGCGCCAGCAGCTTGAGGGCCGGAGAGACCCAGTACTTC.

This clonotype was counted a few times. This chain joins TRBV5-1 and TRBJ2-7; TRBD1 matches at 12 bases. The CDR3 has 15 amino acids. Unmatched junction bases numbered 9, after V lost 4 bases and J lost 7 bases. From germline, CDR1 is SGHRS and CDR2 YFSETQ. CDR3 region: CASSGGTGGVEEQYF. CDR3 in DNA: TGCGCCAGCAGCGGGGGGACAGGGGGCGTGGAAGAGCAGTACTTC. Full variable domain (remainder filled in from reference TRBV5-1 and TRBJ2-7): KAGVTQTPRYLIKTRGQQVTLSCSPISGHRSVSWYQQTPGQGLQFLFEYFSETQRNKGNFPGRFSGRQFSNSRSEMNVSTLELGDSALYLCASSGGTGGVEEQYFGPGTRLTVT.

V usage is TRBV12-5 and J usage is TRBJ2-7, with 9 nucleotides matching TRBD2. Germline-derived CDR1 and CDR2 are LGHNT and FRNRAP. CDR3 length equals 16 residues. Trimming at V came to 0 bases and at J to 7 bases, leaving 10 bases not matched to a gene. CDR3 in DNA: TGTGCTAGTGGTTTGGTATTAAAGCGGGAGGAAGCGGAGCAGTACTTC. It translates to CASGLVLKREEAEQYF. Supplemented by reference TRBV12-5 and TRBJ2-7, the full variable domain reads DARVTQTPRHKVTEMGQEVTMRCQPILGHNTVFWYRQTMMQGLELLAYFRNRAPLDDSGMPKDRFSAEMPDATLATLKIQPSEPRDSAVYFCASGLVLKREEAEQYFGPGTRLTVT.

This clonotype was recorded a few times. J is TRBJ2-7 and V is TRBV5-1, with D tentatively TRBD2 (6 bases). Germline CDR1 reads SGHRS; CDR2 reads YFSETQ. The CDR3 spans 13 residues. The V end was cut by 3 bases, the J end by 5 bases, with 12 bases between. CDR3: CASSSPGLHEQYF. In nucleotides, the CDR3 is TGCGCCAGCAGCTCACCGGGACTCCACGAGCAGTACTTC.